This entry features one T cell receptor (beta chain) sequence. Its antigen is as yet unknown. PCR used 60 Vbeta primers and 13 Jbeta primers. In the source study's methods: Around 12 million of about 88 million unique TCR beta chains were shared, per a later count. Here immunoSEQ multiplex PCR was the method, and the copy in TCRdb shows in-frame clones only, minus some. D and trimming come from the DNA, and the V and J calls and clone size come from that table. The sample includes some 98,000 clones, approximately 78% seen only once; the top ten take approximately 1.3%. The sample comes from a study of cytomegalovirus exposure and HLA in healthy donors. Study-wide results and limits: Equally common other TCR beta chains were less clonally expanded than HLA-associated ones, a later analysis found.

This TCR was recovered from a man aged 40-49 years in good health and CMV-seronegative. The sample comprised PBMCs.

CDR3 coding DNA: TGTGCCAGCAGGCCCAGGGCGGCCTACGAGCAGTACTTC. Translated: CASRPRAAYEQYF. This chain joins TRBV27 and TRBJ2-7, with D possibly matching TRBD1 (5 bases). The germline V gene has CDR1 MNHEY and CDR2 SMNVEV (reference sequence). The CDR3 totals 13 residues. Trimming stripped 6 bases from V and 2 bases from J, with 11 bases between.